Listed here are 32 T cell receptor beta chains from one sample, sequenced in a study of blood T cells in healthy people across ages. Sample-barcoded 5' priming and a J-beta primer mix drove a second PCR of about 6 to 11 cycles. TCRdb analysed the 5' RACE reads with MiXCR anew, one entry per CDR3 protein. The repertoire consists of about 1 million distinct CDR3 sequences, with 35% to 55% occurring once and the leading ten covering 15% to 20%. Sequenced: blood. The receptors derive from a woman aged 55 to 70 in good health.

This clonotype was seen just once. The chain is built from TRBV12-3 or TRBV12-4 and TRBJ2-7; 11 bases agree with TRBD1. Trimming cost V 3 bases and J 5 bases; bases outside gene matches: 6. This CDR3 has 15 amino acids. Written as DNA, the CDR3 is TGTGCCAGCAGTTTTAGAGGACAGGGGGCCGACGAGCAGTACTTC. This sequence encodes CASSFRGQGADEQYF.

This clonotype was counted once. The chain uses TRBV5-7 and TRBJ2-3; TRBD1 agrees at 8 bases. TRBV5-7 is an ORF, with its function uncertain. The J segment lost 3 bases and the V segment lost 9 bases, leaving 15 bases of the junction unmatched. The CDR3 spans 16 residues. As DNA, the CDR3 is TGTGCCACCACCCAGACCCCCAGGGGGCGTACAGATACGCAGTATTTT. Its protein product is CATTQTPRGRTDTQYF.

Details on this clonotype: A much larger clone lies a single base off, so this may be a read error. This chain uses TRBV10-3 with TRBJ2-1; the D gene is possibly TRBD1 (5 bases). CDR3 length: 17 residues. Germline-derived CDR1 and CDR2 are ENHRY and SYGVKD. Trimming left V 0 bases short and J 13 bases short, with 25 bases between. The chain's CDR3 is CAISESTVGATAETQFF. DNA for the CDR3: TGTGCCATCAGTGAGTCCACGGTTGGGGCTACGGCAGAGACCCAGTTCTTC.

The chain links TRBV6-6 to TRBJ2-7, with D perhaps TRBD2 (5 bases). Trimming stripped 0 bases from V and 5 bases from J, with 17 bases between. Germline CDR1 MNHNY, CDR2 SVGAGI (reference sequence). This CDR3 is built from 16 residues. The CDR3 sequence is CASSYSRGGFGNEQYF. Here the CDR3 DNA reads TGTGCCAGCAGTTACTCCAGAGGCGGGTTTGGGAACGAGCAGTACTTC.

The V and J genes are TRBV5-1 and TRBJ2-5; no clear D. The CDR3 runs 14 residues. V lost 5 bases, J lost 3 bases, and 14 bases lay in between. Germline CDR1 is SGHRS and CDR2 is YFSETQ. CDR3 protein: CASRKVSGEETQYF. Written as DNA, the CDR3 is TGCGCCAGCAGGAAGGTATCTGGAGAAGAGACCCAGTACTTC.

This chain uses TRBV20-1 with TRBJ2-7; D gene unclear. The CDR3 has 13 residues. The ends were cut back, 3 bases at V and 2 bases at J, with 11 bases in the middle. Germline lookup yields CDR1 DFQATT and CDR2 SNEGSKA (reference sequence). The CDR3 here is CSARRLGTYEQYF. The DNA for the CDR3 is TGCAGTGCTAGGAGGCTAGGTACCTACGAGCAGTACTTC.

The chain carries TRBV29-1 and TRBJ2-7; the D gene is possibly TRBD2 (5 bases). The CDR3 runs 13 residues. V was cut by 1 base and J by 2 bases, with 9 bases left in between. CDR1 and CDR2 (germline): SQVTM, ANQGSEA. The DNA for the CDR3 is TGCAGCGTTGAAGCCCGGGAACCCTACGAGCAGTACTTC. This translates into CSVEAREPYEQYF.

Note on this clonotype: A junction boundary mismatches the germline segment, possibly from a read error. V and J are TRBV2 and TRBJ2-5; perhaps TRBD2 as D (6 bases). The CDR3 contains 14 residues. The V gene's germline CDR1 is SNHLY and CDR2 FYNNEI. The chain's CDR3 is CASGAGPYQETRYF. In DNA, the CDR3 is TGTGCCAGCGGGGCGGGACCATACCAAGAGACCCGGTACTTC.

CDR3 nucleotides: TGCGCCAGCACAACACTAGCGCAAAGCACAGATACGCAGTATTTT. Translating it yields CASTTLAQSTDTQYF. The chain joins TRBV5-1 to TRBJ2-3, with 7 bases lining up with TRBD2. The CDR3 length is 15 residues. The germline V gene encodes CDR1 SGHRS and CDR2 YFSETQ. V was clipped by 6 bases and J by 0 bases; unmatched bases: 7.

The chain joins TRBV7-3 to TRBJ2-1; 7 positions agree with TRBD2. The ends lost 5 bases at V and 9 bases at J; junction bases unmatched: 10. This CDR3 is 14 amino acids long. Germline CDR1 reads SGHTA; CDR2 reads FQGTGA. The CDR3 region is CASSRGLVAAEQFF. The CDR3 DNA sequence: TGTGCCAGCAGCCGAGGACTAGTAGCGGCTGAGCAGTTCTTC.

The rearrangement links TRBV20-1 to TRBJ2-5; D is perhaps TRBD2 (6 bases). Trimming stripped 1 base from V and 3 bases from J, with 15 bases between. Germline CDR1 DFQATT, CDR2 SNEGSKA (reference sequence). CDR3 length: 15 residues. The CDR3, as DNA: TGCAGTGCTAGAGCCCCCAGCCCGGGGGAAGAGACCCAGTACTTC. Amino acids: CSARAPSPGEETQYF.

The V call is TRBV21-1, the J call TRBJ2-5. TRBV21-1 is flagged as a pseudogene. This CDR3 region has 13 residues. This chain's CDR3 is CASGEETQETQYF. The CDR3 DNA follows: TGTGCCAGCGGCGAGGAGACTCAAGAGACCCAGTACTTC.

This clonotype has more than one count but fewer than ten. The CDR3 DNA reads as TGTGCCAGCAGCGTAGGTTCTCGTGAGCAGTTCTTC. Amino acid sequence: CASSVGSREQFF. The chain has TRBV9 and TRBJ2-1; no clear D. The V gene lost 0 bases and the J gene lost 9 bases, with 7 bases spanning the gap. Germline V lookup: CDR1 SGDLS, CDR2 YYNGEE. The CDR3 length is 12 residues.

This clonotype was recorded many times. An end of the junction does not agree with germline; a read error may underlie this. The chain links TRBV2 to TRBJ2-7, with D perhaps matching TRBD2 (5 bases). The CDR3 covers 11 residues. Germline loops: CDR1 SNHLY, CDR2 FYNNEI. The CDR3 DNA follows: TGCGCCAGCACGGGGTCCTACGAGCAGTACTTC. Its translation: CASTGSYEQYF.

V is TRBV6-6 and J is TRBJ2-2, with no clear D. Germline lookup yields CDR1 MNHNY and CDR2 SVGAGI (reference sequence). V shed 7 bases and J shed 7 bases, with 7 bases lying between them. CDR3 size: 11 residues. The CDR3 here is CASTEIGELFF. CDR3 sequence (DNA): TGTGCCAGCACCGAAATCGGGGAGCTGTTTTTT.

V gene TRBV11-2 combines with J gene TRBJ2-5, with 9 bases lining up with TRBD1. The CDR3 runs 18 residues. The V gene end was trimmed by 1 base and the J gene end by 5 bases; junction bases not matched to a gene: 14. Germline assignment: CDR1 SGHAT and CDR2 FQNNGV. In DNA, the CDR3 is TGTGCCAGCAGCTTAGGGGGAGAGGGGGACAGGGAGTCCGAGACCCAGTACTTC. Translating it yields CASSLGGEGDRESETQYF.

V gene TRBV12-3 or TRBV12-4 combines with J gene TRBJ1-1; D call uncertain. V was cut by 7 bases and J by 1 base, with 13 bases left in between. This CDR3 is 14 amino acids long. CDR3 sequence reads: CASTLVWENTEAFF. Here the CDR3 DNA reads TGTGCCAGCACCCTCGTTTGGGAGAACACTGAAGCTTTCTTT.

On this clonotype: Being one base from a much bigger clone, this may be a read error. The chain couples TRBV15 to TRBJ2-5, with 8 bases that match TRBD1. The CDR3 sequence is 17 residues long. The germline CDR1 and CDR2 sequences are LNHNV and YYDKDF (reference sequence). CDR3: CATSRQTFRTGQEAQYF. CDR3 DNA sequence: TGTGCCACCAGCAGACAGACCTTCCGGACAGGGCAAGAGGCCCAGTACTTC.

This clonotype was recorded a few times. The chain joins TRBV7-9 to TRBJ2-3; 10 bases agree with TRBD2. The junction had 5 bases not matched to a gene; V was cut back by 1 base and J by 4 bases. CDR3 length: 16 residues. The germline CDR1 and CDR2 sequences are SEHNR and FQNEAQ (reference sequence). The CDR3 here is CASSLEGLADPDTQYF. CDR3 nucleotide sequence: TGTGCCAGCAGCTTAGAAGGACTAGCGGACCCAGATACGCAGTATTTT.

This clonotype was detected a few times. This sequence joins TRBV5-6 and TRBJ2-1, with 10 bases identical to TRBD1. Germline CDR1 reads SGHDT; CDR2 reads YYEEEE. Trimming cost V 4 bases and J 9 bases; bases outside gene matches: 13. This CDR3 has 16 residues. The CDR3: CASSGRGQGPYGEQFF. For the CDR3, the DNA is TGTGCCAGCAGCGGGAGGGGACAGGGGCCGTATGGTGAGCAGTTCTTC.

Only a few counts were recorded for this clonotype. V is TRBV28 and J is TRBJ2-6; the D gene is possibly TRBD2 (5 bases). V lost 2 bases, J lost 0 bases, and 14 bases lay in between. Per germline, CDR1 MDHEN and CDR2 SYDVKM. CDR3 length equals 18 residues. CDR3 coding DNA: TGTGCCAGCAGTTTAGTCGGGGTGGCTCTCTCTGGGGCCAACGTCCTGACTTTC. This sequence encodes CASSLVGVALSGANVLTF.

As to this clonotype: Given the absence of the conserved phenylalanine or tryptophan at the CDR3 end, a read error is likely. The V and J genes are TRBV5-1 and TRBJ2-7; 7 nucleotides agree with TRBD1. The germline V gene has CDR1 SGHRS and CDR2 YFSETQ. V shed 0 bases and J 2 bases; nucleotides not matched to a gene: 5. This CDR3 region has 15 residues. The CDR3 nucleotides read TGCGCCAGCAGCTTGGGTGAAGGGGGCCCCTACGAGCAGTACCTC. It yields the protein CASSLGEGGPYEQYL.

The CDR3 DNA reads as TGCGCCAGCAGCTCTGGAGGGTTTTTTAGATACCCTAGTGAGCAGTACTTC. It yields the protein CASSSGGFFRYPSEQYF. This chain connects TRBV5-1 to TRBJ2-7, with D perhaps TRBD2 (6 bases). The CDR3 totals 17 residues. Germline V gene sequence: CDR1 SGHRS, CDR2 YFSETQ. V was clipped by 3 bases and J by 7 bases, with 26 bases between them.

The rearrangement joins TRBV12-3 or TRBV12-4 to TRBJ1-2, with 8 bases matching TRBD1. The V gene end was trimmed by 5 bases and the J gene end by 4 bases; junction bases not matched to a gene: 6. The CDR3 length is 14 residues. This CDR3 reads CASSQLTGVYGYTF. CDR3 nucleotide sequence: TGTGCCAGCAGTCAGCTGACAGGGGTCTATGGCTACACCTTC.

The genes are TRBV9 and TRBJ1-1, with D perhaps matching TRBD1 (5 bases). Looked up from germline, CDR1 is SGDLS and CDR2 is YYNGEE. Between the trimmed V and J ends, which lost 0 bases and 4 bases, there was a span of 13 bases. This CDR3 spans 15 amino acids. The CDR3 loop reads CASSVEGDLATEAFF. The CDR3 DNA is TGTGCCAGCAGCGTAGAAGGGGATTTGGCCACTGAAGCTTTCTTT.

V gene TRBV11-2 combines with J gene TRBJ2-7; the match to TRBD1 covers 9 bases. Unmatched junction bases numbered 7, after V lost 9 bases and J lost 4 bases. Germline V gene sequence: CDR1 SGHAT, CDR2 FQNNGV. This CDR3 spans 13 amino acids. DNA for the CDR3: TGTGCCAGTTCCGGGACAGGGCTGTACGAGCAGTACTTC. It is translated as CASSGTGLYEQYF.

The sample holds a few counts of this clonotype. The chain uses TRBV20-1 and TRBJ2-3; TRBD2 aligns across 9 bases. The CDR3 spans 14 residues. Trimming cost V 6 bases and J 4 bases; bases outside gene matches: 8. CDR1 is DFQATT, CDR2 SNEGSKA, per germline (reference sequence). This CDR3 is CSARTGGRADTQYF. DNA of the CDR3: TGCAGTGCCCGGACTGGCGGGAGGGCAGATACGCAGTATTTT.

This clonotype was observed a handful of times. The CDR3 loop reads CASSEIQSSYEQYF. The DNA of the CDR3 is TGTGCCAGCAGTGAAATCCAAAGCTCCTACGAGCAGTACTTC. This chain uses TRBV2 with TRBJ2-7; D remains unclear. CDR3 size: 14 residues. V was shortened by 2 bases and J by 0 bases, with 8 bases between the two germline ends. CDR1 is SNHLY, CDR2 FYNNEI, per germline.

This clonotype appeared a few times. The rearrangement links TRBV12-3 or TRBV12-4 to TRBJ1-2; the D gene is possibly TRBD1 (5 bases). V lost 3 bases to trimming and J lost 7 bases, with 12 bases between them. CDR3 size: 13 residues. In DNA, the CDR3 is TGTGCCAGCAGTTTTCTTCAGGGAGCTGGCTACACCTTC. Its protein product is CASSFLQGAGYTF.

The chain has TRBV20-1 and TRBJ2-5; possibly TRBD1 for D (5 bases). The closer fit of TRBJ2-7 to the DNA end suggests the J call may be wrong. Germline values: CDR1 DFQATT, CDR2 SNEGSKA (reference sequence). The CDR3 runs to 14 residues. The CDR3 sequence is CSASSSGNRYEQYF. CDR3 sequence (DNA): TGCAGTGCTAGTTCTTCAGGGAACCGGTACGAGCAGTACTTC.

The rearrangement links TRBV4-2 to TRBJ2-3; 9 nucleotides agree with TRBD2. CDR3 length equals 19 residues. V dropped 3 bases and J dropped 3; count of bases not matched to a gene: 16. Per the germline V gene, CDR1 is LGHNA and CDR2 is YNFKEQ. CDR3 sequence: CASSQVTGLAGGPTDTQYF. The CDR3 bases are TGTGCCAGCAGCCAGGTGACCGGACTGGCGGGAGGGCCGACAGATACGCAGTATTTT.

The J gene is TRBJ1-4, the V gene TRBV30; 9 bases match TRBD1. Unmatched junction bases numbered 7, after V lost 3 bases and J lost 5 bases. This CDR3 spans 15 amino acids. CDR1 is GTSNPN and CDR2 is SVGIG in the germline V gene (reference sequence). The CDR3 is CAWSEGQGQNEKLFF. The CDR3 DNA is TGTGCCTGGAGCGAGGGACAGGGACAGAATGAAAAACTGTTTTTT. The variable domain in full, with the rest retrieved from reference TRBV30 and TRBJ1-4, is SQTIHQWPATLVQPVGSPLSLECTVEGTSNPNLYWYRQAAGRGLQLLFYSVGIGQISSEVPQNLSASRPQDRQFILSSKKLLLSDSGFYLCAWSEGQGQNEKLFFGSGTQLSVL.